The 4 T cell receptor beta chains given below trace back to one sample, sequenced in a study of long-term antiretroviral therapy in people with HIV. Version v3.0 of the immunoSEQ assay ran at survey level. Clones were read by immunoSEQ multiplex PCR, and TCRdb kept only the in-frame ones, dropping some. Of fewer than 45,000 clones in the sample, 80% to 90% are singletons; the top ten hold approximately 4.8%. The sequencing here drew on unsorted PBMCs, taken approximately 2.7 years before starting antiretroviral therapy. The receptors were sampled from a woman in her thirties with HIV.

The chain has TRBV6-4 and TRBJ1-6, with a possible D match to TRBD1 (5 bases). CDR1 is MRHNA and CDR2 is SNTAGT in the germline V gene. The CDR3 is 16 amino acids. Trimming shortened V by 5 bases and J by 5 bases, and 16 bases separated the two germline ends. The CDR3 reads CASSSTSEGDNSPLHF. CDR3 DNA sequence: TGTGCCAGCAGTTCGACCTCAGAAGGGGATAATTCACCCCTCCACTTT.

The chain recombines TRBV4-1 with TRBJ1-6, with 8 bases fitting TRBD1. V was pared by 1 base and J by 9 bases, with 5 bases of the junction left unmatched. This CDR3 region has 15 residues. Germline V gene sequence: CDR1 MGHRA, CDR2 YSYEKL. The DNA of the CDR3 is TGCGCCAGCAGCCAAGCGGGACAGGCATCTTCACCCCTCCACTTT. Translation: CASSQAGQASSPLHF.

In nucleotides, the CDR3 is TGTGCTAGTGAAGGGGTAGGTGATACGCAGTATTTT. Protein product: CASEGVGDTQYF. The J gene is TRBJ2-3, the V gene TRBV12-5, with D tentatively TRBD1 (5 bases). Per the germline V gene, CDR1 is LGHNT and CDR2 is FRNRAP. The CDR3 is 12 residues long. V was pared by 7 bases and J by 6 bases, with 11 bases between.

The J gene is TRBJ1-5, the V gene TRBV6-1; D is perhaps TRBD1 (5 bases). V lost 0 bases, J lost 5 bases, and 5 bases lay in between. This CDR3 has 13 amino acids. Germline CDR1 reads MNHNS; CDR2 reads SASEGT. Here the CDR3 reads CASSEAGHQPQHF. CDR3 DNA sequence: TGTGCCAGCAGTGAAGCGGGGCATCAGCCCCAGCATTTT.